These 23 T cell receptor beta chains originate from one sample sequenced in a study of CD8+CD57+ T cells in acquired aplastic anemia. TCR beta VDJ and CDR3 profiles were obtained from a genomic DNA template. TCRdb re-called the reads with MiXCR, one entry per CDR3 protein. This table holds 270,000 or so distinct CDR3 sequences, approximately 86% found once. Previously, flow cytometry had revealed CD8+CD57+ cell expansion in the patients chosen for sequencing. The sequencing input was sorted CD4+, CD8+, or CD8+CD57+ T cells (not recorded which) from PBMCs. These receptors were obtained from a human donor with aplastic anemia.

This clonotype came up a few times. In this CDR3 the conserved last residue, phenylalanine or tryptophan, is missing, so a read error is likely. No DNA is shown, since the ends of the CDR3 on it are uncertain; the CDR3 is the one TCRdb lists. This chain connects TRBV7-7 to TRBJ1-2; TRBD1 is the table's D call, not checked against the DNA. The V gene's germline CDR1 is SSHAT and CDR2 FNYEAQ (reference sequence). Including both end residues, the CDR3 is 13 amino acids long. This chain's CDR3 is CASSLRDARLLSP.

The J gene is TRBJ2-3, the V gene TRBV13, with D unclear. Germline V CDR1 and CDR2: PRHDT, FYEKMQ (reference sequence). CDR3 size: 13 residues. V shed 1 base and J shed 4 bases, with 6 bases lying between them. CDR3 sequence reads: CASSLVGSDTQYF. The DNA of the CDR3 is TGTGCCAGCAGCTTAGTGGGCTCAGATACGCAGTATTTT.

As to this clonotype: The DNA is left out, because the CDR3 cannot be placed on it with certainty; the CDR3 is given as TCRdb lists it. V gene TRBV2 combines with J gene TRBJ2-7; TRBD1 is taken as the D call from the table, unchecked against the DNA. Looked up from germline, CDR1 is SNHLY and CDR2 is FYNNEI. The CDR3 is 15 amino acids long, termini counted. The CDR3 sequence: CASGDRDPLTQYFDF.

The V and J genes are TRBV19 and TRBJ1-2, with unresolved D. V was clipped by 9 bases and J by 0 bases, with 17 bases between them. The CDR3 length is 15 residues. From germline, CDR1 is LNHDA and CDR2 SQIVND (reference sequence). CDR3 coding DNA: TGTGCCAGCAGTCCACAGAGCGGCGCTAACTATGGCTACACCTTC. This codes for CASSPQSGANYGYTF.

The chain joins TRBV7-2 to TRBJ2-3, with D perhaps TRBD2 (6 bases). The germline V gene has CDR1 SGHTA and CDR2 FQGNSA. V lost 6 bases and J 14 bases, leaving 21 bases between the germline ends. This CDR3 region has 13 residues. As DNA, the CDR3 is TGTGCCAGCAGGGAAGCGGGCGCAGCCGAGACGTATTTT. This codes for CASREAGAAETYF.

This chain links TRBV7-2 with TRBJ2-1; 7 nucleotides align to TRBD1. Germline V lookup: CDR1 SGHTA, CDR2 FQGNSA. V was pared by 0 bases and J by 9 bases, with 2 bases of the junction left unmatched. The CDR3 covers 13 residues. CDR3 coding DNA: TGTGCCAGCAGCTTAGCGACAGGGCGTGAGCAGTTCTTC. Amino acids: CASSLATGREQFF. Drawing the rest from reference TRBV7-2 and TRBJ2-1, the complete variable domain is GAGVSQSPSNKVTEKGKDVELRCDPISGHTALYWYRQSLGQGLEFLIYFQGNSAPDKSGLPSDRFSAERTGGSVSTLTIQRTQQEDSAVYLCASSLATGREQFFGPGTRLTVL.

Worth noting for this clonotype: The junction and the germline gene differ at one end; a read error may be behind it. The chain carries TRBV20-1 and TRBJ2-7; D not resolved. Germline V lookup: CDR1 DFQATT, CDR2 SNEGSKA (reference sequence). The CDR3 length is 13 residues. CDR3 region: CSARARNKGEQYF. The DNA of the CDR3 is TGCAGCGCTAGAGCCAGAAACAAGGGAGAGCAGTACTTC.

To note about this clonotype: This CDR3 fails to terminate in the conserved phenylalanine or tryptophan, so it likely reflects a read error. The DNA is omitted, as the CDR3 cannot be located on it reliably, and the CDR3 follows TCRdb's listing. CDR3 residues: CATSDFGREHAYEQYVG. V usage is TRBV24-1 and J usage is TRBJ1-4. Germline CDR1 reads KGHDR; CDR2 reads SFDVKD. The CDR3 is 17 amino acids long, termini counted.

This chain joins TRBV9 and TRBJ2-3; D uncertain. The CDR3 loop spans 13 amino acids. The germline V and J ends were trimmed by 3 bases and 15 bases, with 20 bases remaining between them. The V gene's germline CDR1 is SGDLS and CDR2 YYNGEE. The CDR3: CASSDDMSEIHYF. CDR3 bases: TGTGCCAGCAGCGACGACATGAGTGAGATCCACTATTTT.

Only a few counts were recorded for this clonotype. The gene calls are TRBV29-1 and TRBJ2-1; no definite D call. CDR1 is SQVTM and CDR2 is ANQGSEA in the germline V gene. The V end lost 4 bases, the J end lost 6 bases, and 7 bases lay between the germline ends. The CDR3 consists of 11 residues. The CDR3 coding sequence is TGCAGCGTTGTAAACGGCAATGAGCAGTTCTTC. Translated: CSVVNGNEQFF.

This clonotype is a singleton in its sample. The CDR3 ends on some other residue instead of the conserved phenylalanine or tryptophan, so this is likely a read error. The limits of the CDR3 on the DNA are not certain, so only TCRdb's listed CDR3 is given. The chain carries TRBV7-2 and TRBJ2-3; the DNA was not used to check the table's D call, TRBD1. Germline lookup yields CDR1 SGHTA and CDR2 FQGNSA. Termini included, the CDR3 measures 12 amino acids. CDR3 residues: CASSLAGGADYV.

The chain couples TRBV7-3 to TRBJ2-1; TRBD2 matches at 11 bases. This CDR3 region has 15 residues. J was trimmed by 3 bases and V by 5 bases; bases with no gene match: 3. Germline V gene sequence: CDR1 SGHTA, CDR2 FQGTGA. The CDR3 DNA reads as TGTGCCAGCAGCACGGGACTAGCGGACTACAATGAGCAGTTCTTC. It codes for CASSTGLADYNEQFF. Using reference TRBV7-3 and TRBJ2-1 for the parts outside the CDR3, the full variable domain is GAGVSQTPSNKVTEKGKYVELRCDPISGHTALYWYRQSLGQGPEFLIYFQGTGAADDSGLPNDRFFAVRPEGSVSTLKIQRTERGDSAVYLCASSTGLADYNEQFFGPGTRLTVL.

This clonotype was seen just once. V and J are TRBV20-1 and TRBJ2-1, with D maybe TRBD2 (6 bases). Germline lookup yields CDR1 DFQATT and CDR2 SNEGSKA (reference sequence). The CDR3 totals 11 residues. V was cut by 6 bases and J by 10 bases, with 13 bases left in between. This CDR3 reads CSAYGGTEQFF. The CDR3 nucleotides read TGCAGTGCCTATGGAGGGACCGAGCAGTTCTTC.

The CDR3 reads CASTPRGVGTDTQYF. In DNA, the CDR3 is TGTGCCAGTACGCCCAGGGGTGTAGGGACAGATACGCAGTATTTT. J is TRBJ2-3 and V is TRBV19, with D possibly TRBD1 on 6 matching bases. From germline, CDR1 is LNHDA and CDR2 SQIVND (reference sequence). Trimming cost V 7 bases and J 3 bases, with 17 bases left between them. The CDR3 loop spans 15 amino acids.

This clonotype occurred once. The chain links TRBV7-2 to TRBJ2-4, with 10 bases identical to TRBD2. V lost 5 bases and J lost 14; bases outside the gene matches: 6. Germline loops: CDR1 SGHTA, CDR2 FQGNSA. There are 12 residues in the CDR3. The CDR3 region has the DNA TGTGCCAGCAGCGGAGCGGGGGGGAGGGAGTACTTC. As protein: CASSGAGGREYF.

The rearrangement joins TRBV3-1 to TRBJ1-5; 8 nucleotides align to TRBD1. Germline values: CDR1 LGHDT, CDR2 YNNKEL (reference sequence). The CDR3 length is 15 residues. With V trimmed by 5 bases and J by 0 bases, 3 bases remained unmatched. The CDR3 sequence: CASSWGQDSNQPQHF. The CDR3 bases are TGTGCCAGCAGCTGGGGACAGGATAGCAATCAGCCCCAGCATTTT.

The chain is built from TRBV2 and TRBJ2-1, with 9 bases matching TRBD2. V dropped 8 bases and J dropped 8; count of bases not matched to a gene: 16. The CDR3 totals 16 residues. Germline-derived CDR1 and CDR2 are SNHLY and FYNNEI. DNA for the CDR3: TGTGCCAGCGGGGACGGAAGCAGCGGGGGGAGCGATGAGCAGTTCTTC. Protein product: CASGDGSSGGSDEQFF.

This clonotype showed up just once. The conserved phenylalanine or tryptophan is not found at the CDR3 terminus, so this likely reflects a read error. No DNA is shown, since the ends of the CDR3 on it are uncertain; the CDR3 is the one TCRdb lists. The J gene is TRBJ2-3, the V gene TRBV7-2; the table's D call of TRBD1 was not tested on the DNA. CDR1 and CDR2 from the germline V gene are SGHTA and FQGNSA. The CDR3 is 13 amino acids long, termini counted. The CDR3 here is CASVPGDGATDPV.

For this clonotype: Compared with germline, one end of the junction differs, possibly owing to a read error. This sequence joins TRBV7-3 and TRBJ2-5; possible D gene TRBD2, 7 bases. The CDR3 covers 12 residues. Looked up from germline, CDR1 is SGHTA and CDR2 is FQGTGA. The CDR3 DNA reads as TGTGCCGTCTTTGGGGGGGCGGAGACCGAGTACTTC. Translated: CAVFGGAETEYF.

This rearrangement joins TRBV2 to TRBJ1-1; D is ambiguous. The germline V and J ends were trimmed by 3 bases and 9 bases, with 8 bases remaining between them. CDR3 length equals 11 residues. Germline CDR1 SNHLY, CDR2 FYNNEI. Written as DNA, the CDR3 is TGTGCCAGCAGTGATGTGGCTAAAGCTTTCTTT. Protein product: CASSDVAKAFF.

The chain joins TRBV7-9 to TRBJ2-1; D ambiguous. In germline, CDR1 is SEHNR, CDR2 FQNEAQ (reference sequence). The CDR3 spans 11 residues. The CDR3 nucleotides are TGTGGCGGAACCGGTCAGGATGAGCAGTTCTTC. It translates to CGGTGQDEQFF.

For this clonotype: The junction departs from the called germline gene at one end, perhaps through a read error. V usage is TRBV7-6 and J usage is TRBJ2-5, with D possibly called TRBD1 or TRBD2 (5 bases each). The CDR3 is 14 amino acids. Germline V lookup: CDR1 SGHVS, CDR2 FNYEAQ. In nucleotides, the CDR3 is TGTGCCAGCACCCTAGGGAGCGTCCCCTCTGGGGCCAACTTC. Translation gives CASTLGSVPSGANF.

The genes are TRBV7-9 and TRBJ2-5, with TRBD1 matching 8 bases. The CDR3 runs 15 residues. Germline loops: CDR1 SEHNR, CDR2 FQNEAQ (reference sequence). With 1 base clipped from V and 12 bases from J, the junction kept 13 bases outside the gene matches. For the CDR3, the DNA is TGTGCCAGCAGCTTAGAGGACAGGGCGAGGGACAATGAGTACTTC. This sequence encodes CASSLEDRARDNEYF.